Shown below are 21 T cell receptor beta chains from a single sample sequenced in a study of cytomegalovirus exposure and HLA in healthy donors. The primer mix had 60 Vbeta and 13 Jbeta primers. Produced via immunoSEQ multiplex PCR; TCRdb's table is partial and in-frame only. Of some 120,000 clones in the sample, 60% to 85% were seen once. Material: PBMCs. The receptors here all came from a man aged 25-45 years in good health and CMV-seronegative.

The count of this clone is one. The genes are TRBV7-9 and TRBJ2-7, with D possibly TRBD2 on 6 matching bases. Trimming took off 1 base at V and 0 bases at J, with 10 bases between the two ends. Germline CDR1 is SEHNR and CDR2 is FQNEAQ (reference sequence). The CDR3 has 15 amino acids. The CDR3 protein is CASSLGGLYSYEQYF. The CDR3, as DNA: TGTGCCAGCAGCTTAGGGGGACTGTACTCCTACGAGCAGTACTTC.

This clone was seen ten or more times. V is TRBV5-1 and J is TRBJ2-7, with D possibly being TRBD1 (5 bases). There are 15 residues in the CDR3. The V gene lost 0 bases and the J gene lost 4 bases, with 14 bases spanning the gap. Germline CDR1 and CDR2: SGHRS and YFSETQ. In DNA form, the CDR3 reads TGCGCCAGCAGCTTGGAACAGGCTTTTGGGTACGAGCAGTACTTC. Translation: CASSLEQAFGYEQYF.

The sample holds one count of this clone. This rearrangement joins TRBV7-8 to TRBJ2-3, with a tentative D call TRBD1 (6 bases). V gave up 3 bases and J gave up 4 bases, with 11 bases separating them. The CDR3 is made up of 14 amino acids. Per the germline V gene, CDR1 is SGHVS and CDR2 is FQNEAQ. Here the CDR3 DNA reads TGTGCCAGCAGCTTGAACCCAGGGGCAGATACGCAGTATTTT. Translation: CASSLNPGADTQYF.

This rearrangement joins TRBV6-6 to TRBJ1-2; 10 nucleotides align to TRBD1. The length of the CDR3 is 13 residues. V dropped 7 bases and J dropped 6; count of bases not matched to a gene: 5. Germline CDR1 is MNHNY and CDR2 is SVGAGI (reference sequence). The CDR3 nucleotides read TGTGCCAGCACCGACAGGGGGCGGGATGGCTACACCTTC. Translating gives CASTDRGRDGYTF.

This chain connects TRBV30 to TRBJ2-1, with unresolved D. This CDR3 spans 15 amino acids. Trimming left V 1 base short and J 7 bases short, with 17 bases between. The germline CDR1 and CDR2 sequences are GTSNPN and SVGIG (reference sequence). In DNA form, the CDR3 reads TGTGCCTGGAGTGACGGTAGCCGAAGTTCGAATGAGCAGTTCTTC. Amino acids: CAWSDGSRSSNEQFF.

This clone was observed a few times. The chain couples TRBV6-6 to TRBJ2-7; 7 bases map to TRBD1. Per the germline V gene, CDR1 is MNHNY and CDR2 is SVGAGI (reference sequence). V was pared by 6 bases and J by 5 bases, with 7 bases of the junction left unmatched. This CDR3 has 13 amino acids. The CDR3 DNA reads as TGTGCCAGCAGAGACAGGGACGTGGACGAGCAGTACTTC. It specifies CASRDRDVDEQYF.

The V call is TRBV6-1, the J call TRBJ1-6; tentatively, D is TRBD1 (5 bases). V gave up 1 base and J gave up 7 bases, with 17 bases separating them. From germline, CDR1 is MNHNS and CDR2 SASEGT. The CDR3 spans 17 residues. The CDR3, as DNA: TGTGCCAGCAGTGAAGTAATGGGGGGGAGTCTGAATTCACCCCTCCACTTT. Translated, it gives CASSEVMGGSLNSPLHF.

The gene calls are TRBV30 and TRBJ1-3; no clear D gene. Trimming removed 5 bases from V and 4 bases from J, with 18 bases in between. The CDR3 has 15 residues. The germline V gene has CDR1 GTSNPN and CDR2 SVGIG (reference sequence). Written as DNA, the CDR3 is TGTGCCTGGGATCCCCGGGGATCGAAGGGAAACACCATATATTTT. This encodes CAWDPRGSKGNTIYF.

The chain joins TRBV15 to TRBJ2-5; D gene unclear. This CDR3 has 16 amino acids. Trimming pared 1 base from V and 1 base from J, leaving 13 bases between. The germline gives CDR1 LNHNV, CDR2 YYDKDF (reference sequence). The CDR3 coding sequence is TGTGCCACCAGCAGAGTAGGCAGGATACTCCAAGAGACCCAGTACTTC. Protein: CATSRVGRILQETQYF.

The CDR3 here is CASISISGASTDTQYF. The CDR3 bases are TGTGCCAGCATTTCGATCAGCGGAGCTAGCACAGATACGCAGTATTTT. The chain recombines TRBV5-6 with TRBJ2-3, with D possibly being TRBD2 (5 bases). Per the germline V gene, CDR1 is SGHDT and CDR2 is YYEEEE. This CDR3 comprises 16 residues. V was shortened by 6 bases and J by 0 bases, with 17 bases between the two germline ends.

The chain recombines TRBV9 with TRBJ1-2; no clear D gene. The CDR3 is made up of 14 amino acids. The V end lost 0 bases, the J end lost 7 bases, and 13 bases lay between the germline ends. Per the germline V gene, CDR1 is SGDLS and CDR2 is YYNGEE. CDR3 bases: TGTGCCAGCAGCGTAGAAAGTGTAACGGGTGGCTACACCTTC. Amino acid sequence: CASSVESVTGGYTF.

This clone was seen only a few times. V and J are TRBV19 and TRBJ2-7, with TRBD2 identical over 15 bases. The length of the CDR3 is 16 residues. The germline CDR1 and CDR2 sequences are LNHDA and SQIVND (reference sequence). V lost 6 bases and J lost 5; bases outside the gene matches: 8. The CDR3 loop reads CASSGTSGGISHEQYF. The CDR3 DNA sequence: TGTGCCAGTAGCGGGACTAGCGGGGGGATTTCCCACGAGCAGTACTTC.

A single count supports this clone. V and J are TRBV9 and TRBJ1-4; possibly TRBD1 for D (5 bases). The CDR3 has 13 amino acids. V dropped 4 bases and J dropped 5 bases, with 9 bases sitting between them. CDR1 is SGDLS and CDR2 is YYNGEE in the germline V gene. In DNA, the CDR3 is TGTGCCAGCAGCAGGGGTCCGAATGAAAAACTGTTTTTT. It codes for CASSRGPNEKLFF.

The J gene is TRBJ1-1, the V gene TRBV19, with 7 bases matching TRBD1. Trimming cost V 4 bases and J 9 bases; bases outside gene matches: 8. CDR3 size: 13 residues. CDR1 and CDR2 (germline): LNHDA, SQIVND (reference sequence). CDR3 DNA: TGTGCCAGTAGTACTCCGAGGACAGGAAAAGCTTTCTTT. This gives the protein CASSTPRTGKAFF.

Only one count was recorded for this clone. The chain is built from TRBV5-4 and TRBJ2-5; D is undetermined. Trimming left V 4 bases short and J 2 bases short, with 12 bases between. Germline V gene lookup returns CDR1 SGHNT and CDR2 YYREEE (reference sequence). This CDR3 region has 14 residues. The CDR3 loop is CASSPETEQETQYF. CDR3 nucleotide sequence: TGTGCCAGCAGCCCCGAGACGGAGCAAGAGACCCAGTACTTC.

The chain is built from TRBV7-9 and TRBJ2-2; D is uncertain. The CDR3 runs 14 residues. In germline, CDR1 is SEHNR, CDR2 FQNEAQ (reference sequence). Trimming left V 2 bases short and J 2 bases short, with 6 bases between. The CDR3 sequence: CASSLPVNTGELFF. CDR3 coding DNA: TGTGCCAGCAGCTTACCGGTTAACACCGGGGAGCTGTTTTTT.

The V call is TRBV11-2, the J call TRBJ2-5; D is possibly TRBD2 (5 bases). Germline-derived CDR1 and CDR2 are SGHAT and FQNNGV. V lost 5 bases, J lost 2 bases, and 9 bases lay in between. This CDR3 is 13 amino acids long. Here the CDR3 DNA reads TGTGCCAGCAGCCGGGGTTTGCAAGAGACCCAGTACTTC. Amino acid sequence: CASSRGLQETQYF.

This clone was seen only a few times. The chain recombines TRBV7-9 with TRBJ1-5; D might be TRBD1 (6 bases). The CDR3 extends over 14 amino acids. V was pared by 6 bases and J by 4 bases, with 13 bases between. Per germline, CDR1 SEHNR and CDR2 FQNEAQ (reference sequence). CDR3 sequence: CASSPDRLNQPQHF. The CDR3 DNA follows: TGTGCCAGCAGTCCCGACAGGCTAAATCAGCCCCAGCATTTT.

CDR3: CASGQVNQPQHF. The CDR3 bases are TGTGCCAGCGGACAGGTAAATCAGCCCCAGCATTTT. The chain joins TRBV30 to TRBJ1-5; TRBD1 agrees at 7 bases. Germline CDR1 GTSNPN, CDR2 SVGIG (reference sequence). With V trimmed by 8 bases and J by 4 bases, 5 bases remained unmatched. CDR3 length equals 12 residues.

The chain couples TRBV19 to TRBJ2-2; D remains ambiguous. V dropped 1 base and J dropped 5 bases, with 11 bases sitting between them. Germline CDR1 and CDR2: LNHDA and SQIVND (reference sequence). The CDR3 contains 15 residues. The CDR3 DNA reads as TGTGCCAGTAGTATAGTTCAGGAAAGGACCGGGGAGCTGTTTTTT. Amino acids: CASSIVQERTGELFF.

The chain couples TRBV5-1 to TRBJ1-5; TRBD1 agrees at 8 bases. With V trimmed by 0 bases and J by 3 bases, 5 bases remained unmatched. The CDR3 runs to 16 residues. Germline-derived CDR1 and CDR2 are SGHRS and YFSETQ. In nucleotides, the CDR3 is TGCGCCAGCAGCTTGGACGGACAGGGTTTCAATCAGCCCCAGCATTTT. Translation: CASSLDGQGFNQPQHF.